Listed here is a single T cell receptor (beta chain). This record belongs to a study of blood T cell repertoires in COVID-19. Study-level background: Sources were T cells, B-cell-depleted T cells, or PBMCs; the material itself was cDNA or gDNA.

CDR1 and CDR2 (germline): SGHAT, FQNNGV. CDR3 length: 15 residues. Trimming cost V 6 bases and J 2 bases; bases outside gene matches: 10. Original handling: For nucleated cells, counts were estimated from reference gene primer amplification. Assay: immunoSEQ multiplex PCR; the TCRdb copy retains only in-frame clones and omits some. D and trimming come from the DNA, and the V and J calls and clone size come from that table. The sample contains fewer than 300,000 clones, over 75% of which appear only once. The sequence derives from a human donor in a cohort sampled during active COVID-19. The material sequenced was peripheral blood. The J gene is TRBJ2-7, the V gene TRBV11-2; TRBD1 aligns across 7 bases. This CDR3 is CASSLRIGGAYEQYF. CDR3 bases: TGTGCCAGCAGTCTCCGGATAGGGGGCGCCTACGAGCAGTACTTC.